Listed below are T cell receptor beta chains from one sample, sequenced in a study of post-analysis software for immune sequencing data. TCRdb reprocessed the PCR reads with MiXCR, giving one entry per CDR3 protein. Seen here are roughly 170,000 distinct CDR3 sequences, 30% observed once, and the top ten hold roughly 1.6%. Sequencing was done on a sample of blood. These receptors came from a girl aged 10-17 years with multiple sclerosis. The CDR3 runs from the conserved cysteine through the conserved F or W. A D gene is named only where the DNA matches it firmly. Size tells how often a clone was seen (once, few, many) or the class of an expanded clone, and some rows leave it out.

d_call | j_call | v_call | clone_size | cdr3_aa
- | TRBJ1-1 | TRBV29-1 | many | CSVDHAGVNTEAFF
TRBD1 | TRBJ2-7 | TRBV3-1 | many | CASSRQGPTYEQYF
TRBD1 | TRBJ1-5 | TRBV12-3/TRBV12-4 | - | CAGTSSTGVNQPQHF
- | TRBJ2-3 | TRBV20-1 | - | CSARGIRGQDTQYF
TRBD2 | TRBJ2-5 | TRBV19 | - | CASSTRLAGTMETQYF
- | TRBJ1-5 | TRBV12-3/TRBV12-4 | - | CASSLDRVDQPQHF
TRBD2 | TRBJ2-3 | TRBV10-2 | many | CASTKRETDTQYF
TRBD1 | TRBJ1-2 | TRBV18 | few | CASSPGDRGRGYTF
TRBD1 | TRBJ1-1 | TRBV20-1 | - | CSAPTGSTEAFF
- | TRBJ2-1 | TRBV7-8 | many | CASTLGYPSSYNEQFF
TRBD1 | TRBJ1-1 | TRBV5-1 | - | CASSQGAGNTEAFF
TRBD1 | TRBJ2-7 | TRBV10-3 | few | CAIRDDRAHEQYF
- | TRBJ1-2 | TRBV28 | - | CASSLRLVAGSGYTF
TRBD1 | TRBJ2-7 | TRBV7-9 | many | CASSKVTGARRDEQYF
- | TRBJ1-4 | TRBV15 | few | CATRLIFEEKLFF
TRBD1 | TRBJ2-7 | TRBV6-1 | - | CASGHFGTGNYEQYF
TRBD2 | TRBJ2-3 | TRBV5-1 | - | CASSLEREAADTQYF
- | TRBJ1-5 | TRBV12-3/TRBV12-4 | - | CASSPRRAGNQPQHF
TRBD2 | TRBJ2-3 | TRBV12-3/TRBV12-4 | many | CASSLWEGTQYF
TRBD1 | TRBJ2-7 | TRBV29-1 | many | CSVGTGGEGEQYF
- | TRBJ1-1 | TRBV7-8 | few | CASSLGLAGEAFF
- | TRBJ2-1 | TRBV5-1 | - | CVSSWASSSYNEQFF
- | TRBJ2-5 | TRBV12-3/TRBV12-4 | many | CASSSGGKTQYF
- | TRBJ2-1 | TRBV9 | few | CASSVAPLDQNNEQFF
- | TRBJ2-1 | TRBV11-3 | - | CASSLGGVYRGGNEQFF
- | TRBJ2-4 | TRBV24-1 | - | CATSPNRDLAKNIQYF
- | TRBJ2-1 | TRBV9 | many | CASSVADEQFF
TRBD2 | TRBJ2-1 | TRBV5-4 | - | CASSLLLAVDNEQFF
- | TRBJ2-7 | TRBV3-1 | many | CASSQDHSATYEQYF
- | TRBJ2-1 | TRBV7-9 | few | CASSPPPYQQFF
- | TRBJ2-3 | TRBV12-3/TRBV12-4 | - | CASSSDTLLDTQYF
TRBD1 | TRBJ1-3 | TRBV12-5 | - | CASGSWTGGSLQTGNTIYF
- | TRBJ2-3 | TRBV10-1 | once | CASSDRAGWIADTQYF
- | TRBJ2-7 | TRBV10-3 | many | CAISGDQGDPSSYEQYF
- | TRBJ2-1 | TRBV20-1 | - | CSAIPKTGYNEQFF
- | TRBJ2-5 | TRBV20-1 | few | CSARVPSYSSQETQYF
TRBD1 | TRBJ2-1 | TRBV20-1 | few | CSAEGQGIFSISPNNEQFF
TRBD1 | TRBJ1-2 | TRBV6-5 | many | CASSYLGQGPFYGYTF
TRBD2 | TRBJ2-1 | TRBV7-2 | - | CASSFSGGEGNEQFF
TRBD2 | TRBJ2-7 | TRBV29-1 | many | CSVCLTSEPYEQYF
- | TRBJ2-1 | TRBV5-1 | - | CASSHWGLLNEQFF
TRBD1 | TRBJ2-3 | TRBV28 | many | CASSPWDRGSDTQYF
- | TRBJ1-2 | TRBV30 | - | CAWSRRLDGYTF
TRBD1 | TRBJ2-6 | TRBV4-1 | - | CASSPQAGTGGLLGANVLTF
- | TRBJ1-1 | TRBV5-1 | - | CASSLVQGGEAEAFF
- | TRBJ2-7 | TRBV4-1 | many | CASSPWNLYEQYF
TRBD2 | TRBJ2-1 | TRBV7-2 | - | CASSLSGTSGYNEQFF
- | TRBJ2-7 | TRBV5-1 | many | CASSLGRDYEQYF
- | TRBJ1-1 | TRBV4-2 | - | CASSQGPEVGNTEAFF
- | TRBJ2-7 | TRBV27 | few | CASSSRAFGSYEQYF
TRBD1 | TRBJ2-7 | TRBV5-1 | many | CASSSATGISEQYF
TRBD2 | TRBJ2-1 | TRBV5-1 | many | CASSRGETSGYNEQFF
TRBD2 | TRBJ2-1 | TRBV9 | many | CASSVGGLAGGLRRNEQFF
TRBD1 | TRBJ2-7 | TRBV29-1 | many | CSVEAETGVYEQYF
- | TRBJ2-1 | TRBV4-1 | few | CASSQGARTTGSDEQFF
TRBD2 | TRBJ2-1 | TRBV9 | many | CASSVGSGRASNEQFF
- | TRBJ2-1 | TRBV3-1 | - | CASSLSEGDNEQFF
- | TRBJ2-1 | TRBV20-1 | - | CSARVVAHRSYNEQFF
TRBD1 | TRBJ2-2 | TRBV6-5 | few | CASSYDRGRPGELFF